This TCR beta chain was profiled in a study of T cell responses to AZD1222 COVID-19 vaccine. Study-level findings and limits: In a largely white British group with more females than males, clonal diversity was possibly underestimated. Two AZD1222 doses significantly raised spike-specific TCR breadth and depth over controls. Spike regions recognized by vaccine-associated CD4 TCRs spanned the protein, led by 160-218 and 743-854. Sampling captured repertoires only after the peak T cell response.

V was cut by 5 bases and J by 1 base, with 10 bases left in between. CDR3 size: 14 residues. Per germline, CDR1 MNHEY and CDR2 SVGAGI. As concerns this clone: Antigen: not known.

Clones were sequenced by immunoSEQ multiplex PCR, and TCRdb holds only the in-frame ones, with some missing. The data hold about 84,000 clones, with approximately 90% observed a single time. The sample consisted of peripheral blood, taken on day 0 of AZD1222 vaccination. The sequence was collected from an adult in good health. The chain recombines TRBV6-5 with TRBJ2-3; D may be TRBD2 (5 bases). CDR3 nucleotide sequence: TGTGCCAGCAGTAGGGAGTGGGGCACAGATACGCAGTATTTT. It specifies CASSREWGTDTQYF.